This entry concerns a single T cell receptor (beta chain). With 60 Vbeta and 13 Jbeta primers, the PCR was carried out. Assay used: immunoSEQ multiplex PCR; TCRdb lists only in-frame clones, some missing. The sample consists of 98,000 or so clones, approximately 80% of them appearing once. V gave up 7 bases and J gave up 3 bases, with 19 bases separating them. The germline V gene encodes CDR1 LNHDA and CDR2 SQIVND (reference sequence). The length of the CDR3 is 16 residues. This sample stems from a study of cytomegalovirus exposure and HLA in healthy donors. V gene TRBV19 combines with J gene TRBJ1-5, with unresolved D. The TCR was taken from a female donor in good health and CMV-seronegative. The sequencing input was PBMCs. The CDR3 DNA is TGTGCCAGTAAGACGGGAAGGGAATGGGTCAATCAGCCCCAGCATTTT. Residues: CASKTGREWVNQPQHF.